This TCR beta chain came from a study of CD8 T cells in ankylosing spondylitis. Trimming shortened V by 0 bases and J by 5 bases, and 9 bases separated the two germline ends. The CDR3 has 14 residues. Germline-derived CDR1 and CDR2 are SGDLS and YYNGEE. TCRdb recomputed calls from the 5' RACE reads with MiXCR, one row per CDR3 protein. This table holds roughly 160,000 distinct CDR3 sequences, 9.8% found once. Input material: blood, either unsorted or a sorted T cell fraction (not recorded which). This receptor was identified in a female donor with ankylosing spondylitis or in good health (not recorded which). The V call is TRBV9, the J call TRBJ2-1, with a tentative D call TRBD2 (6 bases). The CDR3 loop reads CASSVGGLNNEQFF. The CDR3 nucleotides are TGTGCCAGCAGCGTAGGGGGACTCAACAATGAGCAGTTCTTC.